This T cell receptor (beta chain) was documented in a study of blood T cell repertoires in COVID-19. Germline assignment: CDR1 SGDLS and CDR2 YYNGEE. Trimming at V came to 2 bases and at J to 6 bases, leaving 5 bases not matched to a gene. This CDR3 has 14 residues. Sequenced by immunoSEQ multiplex PCR; TCRdb stores in-frame clones only, minus some. The top ten clones hold under 8% of a sample with more than 80,000 clones, 76% of them seen once. This rearrangement joins TRBV9 to TRBJ2-1; TRBD1 aligns across 7 bases. The source is a man older than 75 with COVID-19, enrolled during active disease. Sample: peripheral blood. Here the CDR3 reads CASSVLTGANEQFF. The DNA of the CDR3 is TGTGCCAGCAGCGTTCTCACAGGGGCCAATGAGCAGTTCTTC. Full variable domain (missing parts from reference TRBV9 and TRBJ2-1): DSGVTQTPKHLITATGQRVTLRCSPRSGDLSVYWYQQSLDQGLQFLIQYYNGEERAKGNILERFSAQQFPDLHSELNLSSLELGDSALYFCASSVLTGANEQFFGPGTRLTVL.